This TCR beta chain is from a study of cytomegalovirus exposure and HLA in healthy donors. Amplification used 60 Vbeta primers and 13 Jbeta primers. Clones were sequenced by immunoSEQ multiplex PCR, and TCRdb holds only the in-frame ones, with some missing. The data contain about 78,000 clones, less than 75% of them singletons. Concerning this clone itself: Antigen unknown.

Trimming cost V 5 bases and J 4 bases, with 20 bases left between them. Germline CDR1 and CDR2: SGHNT and YENEEA. The CDR3 has 16 residues. General study results and limits: Analysis was performed later, and it showed HLA-associated TCR beta chains to be more clonally expanded than equally common others. Reported performance of the classifier showed diagnosis of cytomegalovirus status with high specificity and sensitivity. Most TCR beta V segments were productive about 90% or about 30% of the time in an earlier analysis. Many donors shared some public TCRs, even though most TCR sequences were rare.

The V and J genes are TRBV11-3 and TRBJ2-5; a possible D gene is TRBD2 (5 bases). The specimen sequenced was PBMCs. The origin of this receptor is a man aged 25 to 40 in good health and CMV-seropositive. CDR3 loop: CASSRGRLEGGETQYF. In DNA form, the CDR3 reads TGTGCCAGCAGCCGCGGACGCTTAGAGGGTGGAGAGACCCAGTACTTC.